Listed here is a single T cell receptor beta chain. It has no known antigen specificity. No base quality information exists; no much larger clone differs at one position. The data were obtained in a study of T cells in Graves' hyperthyroidism and ophthalmopathy (dated by TCRdb to about 2019). Concerning the study at large: To identify TCR V-J signatures that set the groups apart, the researchers used a discovery cohort of roughly 100 patients, made up of roughly 40 with Graves' ophthalmopathy and 57 with stable Graves' hyperthyroidism. An independent validation cohort of 18 to 20 hyperthyroidism patients and approximately 16 patients who later progressed to ophthalmopathy tested prospective prediction of ophthalmopathy. The 85 to 100 discovery patients were randomly split 7:3 into training and test sets. In addition, the study compared T-cell repertoires in thyroid tissue and in blood from 6 or 7 Graves' hyperthyroidism patients. Following sampling, methimazole starting at 30 mg daily was given to hyperthyroidism patients, and high-dose intravenous methylprednisolone was given to ophthalmopathy patients. The paper reports TCR Vbeta CDR3 sequencing of some 140 peripheral blood samples: under 45 ophthalmopathy, under 80 hyperthyroidism and about 17 progressor patients.

Amplification of TCR beta CDR3 regions was carried out from RNA transcripts. A first-round RT-PCR of the TCR CDR3 used the HTBI primer set with the Qiagen OneStep RT-PCR kit. The libraries were constructed in a second round of multiplex PCR and then size-selected and purified. Libraries were sequenced paired-end with 100 bp reads on an Illumina HiSeq2000. The study's own analysis went as follows. SOAPnuke was used to process the raw data, throwing out any read that contained adapters or uncalled bases, had a mean Phred below 15, or lacked an exact constant-primer or identifier match. High-quality paired reads were merged with COPE v1.2.5, and unique nucleotide sequences were defined as clonotypes. Clonotypes were aligned to IMGT TRBV, TRBD and TRBJ reference segments using MiTCR v1.1. Analysis was restricted to V-J combinations with a frequency above 0.0001, which covered roughly 99% of repertoires. The TCS score was defined as the ratio of F50 (clonal expansion) to E x V (chaos), calculated using BLOSUM62-based TCRdist between CDR3 peptides within each V-J. Welch's t-statistics and random forest reduced several hundred V-J features to under 15, which were used in a naive Bayes classifier (R e1071). Thyroid-blood repertoire similarity was quantified with the Morisita-Horn index. TCRdb passed the public sequencing reads through fastp at Q25 and MiXCR, retaining productive beta sequences. Rows merge per CDR3 protein into single entries with the most common DNA and genes. The V and J calls and clone size come from TCRdb's table, not from the authors' own analysis. Here the sample has 450,000 to 700,000 distinct CDR3 sequences; just over 45% occur a single time. The biggest ten clones account for around a fifth of the sample.

Overall study results and their limits: Sample size was not statistically predetermined, and blinding of investigators to group allocation was not performed. Most expanded thyroid clonotypes (frequency above 0.001) were also detected in blood, a finding suggesting that blood repertoires may reflect thyroid immune responses. A model built on a 13 V-J signature distinguished ophthalmopathy from stable hyperthyroidism, reaching around 88% sensitivity and around 82% specificity in cross-validation and 80%/75% in testing. In validation, progression to ophthalmopathy was predicted by the model with 70% to 71% sensitivity and 72.22% specificity, a median of about 6 months before onset.

Looking up the germline V gene yields CDR1 ENHRY and CDR2 SYGVKD. Trimming takes 5 bases off V and 0 bases off J; junction bases not matched to a gene: 5. Counted from cysteine to phenylalanine, this CDR3 has 16 amino acids. The CDR3 DNA has 48 bases and is translated from base 1. Patients with uncontrolled infections, other autoimmune diseases, pregnancy or lactation were excluded. Diagnoses relied on clinical symptoms, serum thyroxine and TRAb, thyroid ultrasound and orbital computed tomography. Trizol reagent was used to extract total RNA, and RNA quality was then checked on an Agilent 2100 Bioanalyzer.

The receptor's source is an adult woman with Graves' disease, either hyperthyroidism or ophthalmopathy (not recorded which). The V and J genes are TRBV10-3 and TRBJ2-2; 8 middle bases align to TRBD2. Sequencing was carried out using peripheral blood or thyroid tissue (not recorded which). The CDR3 reads CAISTSSGTNTGELFF. DNA sequence: TGTGCCATCAGTACTAGTAGCGGGACGAACACCGGGGAGCTGTTTTTT.